This T cell receptor (beta chain) derives from a study of CD8 T cells in ankylosing spondylitis. Study findings and constraints: Ankylosing spondylitis blood appeared to be characterized by a TCR beta motif of eight or nine highly homologous variants.

The CDR3 totals 15 residues. The V and J ends lost 1 base and 0 bases respectively, with 10 bases between them. The germline V gene has CDR1 MGHRA and CDR2 YSYEKL. The authors made TCR beta libraries by quantitative 5'-RACE with molecular barcodes. TCRdb fed the 5' RACE reads into MiXCR, producing one record per CDR3 protein. The profile covers about 210,000 distinct CDR3 sequences, with 7.3% appearing a single time and 12% to 15% taken by the ten largest. Ten or more counts support this clonotype. The antigen remains unidentified. The chain couples TRBV4-1 to TRBJ2-7; maybe TRBD2 (6 bases). What was sequenced was blood, either unsorted or a sorted T cell fraction (not recorded which). The receptor was isolated from a male donor with ankylosing spondylitis. The CDR3 region has the DNA TGCGCCAGCAGCCAAGCGGCGGGATCCTCCTACGAGCAGTACTTC. Amino acids: CASSQAAGSSYEQYF.